Reported below is one T cell receptor (beta chain). Its antigen is undetermined. Method: immunoSEQ multiplex PCR; TCRdb's copy keeps in-frame clones and lacks some. This table holds about 15,000 clones, around 50% found once. The data are from a study of Tregs in tolerant kidney transplant recipients. V gave up 1 base and J gave up 6 bases, with 7 bases separating them. Germline CDR1 reads SGHDN; CDR2 reads FVKESK. The CDR3 totals 13 residues. Study-level findings and limits: Donor-specific Treg expansion exceeded global Treg expansion in tolerant patients, suggesting antigen drive.

After 5 to 7 days with irradiated graft donor PBMCs, CFSE-labeled recipient PBMCs were FACS-sorted. The chain recombines TRBV14 with TRBJ1-5; D is uncertain. The sequence came from a human patient who received a combined kidney and bone marrow transplant. Sample: CD4+ T cells from blood cultured with allogeneic cells, taken before the transplant. The CDR3 DNA sequence: TGTGCCAGCAGCCAAGTAGTCGGTCAGCCCCAGCATTTT. Translation gives CASSQVVGQPQHF.